This TCR beta chain derives from a study of cytomegalovirus exposure and HLA in healthy donors. Study-level findings and limits: Earlier analysis yielded a pattern in which most TCR beta V segments were productive about 87% or about 30% of the time.

The CDR3 runs to 12 residues. In germline, CDR1 is MGHDK, CDR2 SYGVNS. Deletions cut 11 bases from V and 5 bases from J, with 16 bases between. This clone was seen repeatedly, ten times or more. Its specificity is not known. Vbeta (60) and Jbeta (13) primers were used in the PCR. The repertoire was sequenced with immunoSEQ multiplex PCR; TCRdb's copy has only in-frame clones and lacks some. The repertoire holds 120,000 or so clones, with more than 60% as singletons. Sequenced: PBMCs. The clonotype originates from a woman aged 45-60 years in good health and CMV-seropositive. The rearrangement links TRBV25-1 to TRBJ2-7; D might be TRBD1 (6 bases). The CDR3, as DNA: TGTGCCCGAATGGCAGGGGCCCACGAGCAGTACTTC. It codes for CARMAGAHEQYF.